Below are 23 T cell receptor beta chains sequenced from a single sample in a study of cytomegalovirus exposure and HLA in healthy donors. PCR involved 60 Vbeta and 13 Jbeta primers. This table comes from immunoSEQ multiplex PCR, and its TCRdb copy is limited to in-frame clones, with some not included. The sample table sets out about 64,000 clones. The sequenced sample consisted of PBMCs. These receptors came from a young woman in good health and CMV-seronegative.

V usage is TRBV5-4 and J usage is TRBJ2-1; 11 bases align to TRBD2. The CDR3 loop spans 15 amino acids. J gave up 7 bases and V 3 bases, and 6 bases lay outside the gene matches. Germline V CDR1 and CDR2: SGHNT, YYREEE (reference sequence). The CDR3, as DNA: TGTGCCAGCAGCTCAACGACTAGCGGGGTGAATGAGCAGTTCTTC. Translated: CASSSTTSGVNEQFF.

The V and J genes are TRBV27 and TRBJ2-3, with D perhaps TRBD1 (6 bases). The ends were cut back, 3 bases at V and 0 bases at J, with 7 bases in the middle. Germline lookup yields CDR1 MNHEY and CDR2 SMNVEV (reference sequence). This CDR3 spans 14 amino acids. CDR3 nucleotides: TGTGCCAGCAGTTTCGGACAGAGCACAGATACGCAGTATTTT. Translation: CASSFGQSTDTQYF.

V is TRBV30 and J is TRBJ2-6; no firm D call. CDR1 and CDR2 (germline): GTSNPN, SVGIG (reference sequence). This CDR3 spans 14 amino acids. V lost 7 bases, J lost 3 bases, and 13 bases lay in between. In DNA, the CDR3 is TGTGCCTTAGGCAGGTTAGGTGGGGCCAACGTCCTGACTTTC. This translates into CALGRLGGANVLTF.

The V call is TRBV18, the J call TRBJ1-2; 10 bases agree with TRBD1. The germline V gene encodes CDR1 KGHSH and CDR2 LQKENI. The CDR3 length is 13 residues. V shed 3 bases, J shed 8 bases, and the junction held 3 bases outside the gene matches. CDR3 bases: TGTGCCAGCTCACCTGACAGGGGGCACGGCTACACCTTC. It codes for CASSPDRGHGYTF.

The chain carries TRBV10-1 and TRBJ2-7; 7 positions agree with TRBD1. V lost 11 bases and J lost 5; bases outside the gene matches: 9. The CDR3 totals 12 residues. Per germline, CDR1 WNHNN and CDR2 SYGVQD (reference sequence). CDR3 in DNA: TGCGCCGGAAGACAGGGCCCTCACGAGCAGTACTTC. Translated, it gives CAGRQGPHEQYF.

This chain uses TRBV5-1 with TRBJ1-1; 8 bases line up with TRBD1. The CDR3 has 15 amino acids. Germline CDR1 and CDR2: SGHRS and YFSETQ. J gave up 1 base and V 4 bases, and 6 bases lay outside the gene matches. The CDR3 spells CASSLGTGANTEAFF. The DNA of the CDR3 is TGCGCCAGCAGCCTAGGGACAGGCGCGAACACTGAAGCTTTCTTT.

The rearrangement uses TRBV4-1 and TRBJ1-2; 9 nucleotides align to TRBD1. The CDR3 loop spans 15 amino acids. CDR1 is MGHRA and CDR2 is YSYEKL in the germline V gene. Trimming took 2 bases from V and 2 from J; bases not matched to a gene: 3. The CDR3 spells CASSQWGTGNYGYTF. In DNA, the CDR3 is TGCGCCAGCAGCCAATGGGGGACAGGGAACTATGGCTACACCTTC.

The V call is TRBV5-1, the J call TRBJ2-7, with 8 positions matching TRBD1. Germline CDR1 and CDR2: SGHRS and YFSETQ. This CDR3 has 13 amino acids. J was trimmed by 7 bases and V by 3 bases; bases with no gene match: 6. The CDR3 protein is CASSSQGAGEQYF. CDR3 coding DNA: TGCGCCAGCAGCTCCCAGGGGGCGGGAGAGCAGTACTTC.

CDR3 nucleotide sequence: TGTGCCAGCAGCGTAGGGACTATGAACACTGAAGCTTTCTTT. Translation: CASSVGTMNTEAFF. The V call is TRBV9, the J call TRBJ1-1, with unresolved D. In germline, CDR1 is SGDLS, CDR2 YYNGEE. V lost 0 bases and J 0 bases, leaving 6 bases between the germline ends. There are 14 residues in the CDR3.

For this clone: The junction differs from germline at one of its ends, possibly a read error. The chain joins TRBV18 to TRBJ1-2; D possibly corresponds to TRBD1 (5 bases). The germline V gene has CDR1 KGHSH and CDR2 LQKENI. This CDR3 has 13 amino acids. CDR3 residues: CASSPQATEALSF. In DNA, the CDR3 is TGTGCCAGCTCACCACAGGCGACAGAGGCTTTAAGCTTC.

The genes are TRBV29-1 and TRBJ2-7; weak D call: TRBD2 (6 bases). The V gene's germline CDR1 is SQVTM and CDR2 ANQGSEA. Trimming left V 2 bases short and J 2 bases short, with 13 bases between. The CDR3 runs 14 residues. As DNA, the CDR3 is TGCAGCGTTGAACGTAGCGGTACTCCCTACGAGCAGTACTTC. This gives the protein CSVERSGTPYEQYF.

The chain combines TRBV18 with TRBJ2-5; TRBD2 matches 8 bases. Germline V gene sequence: CDR1 KGHSH, CDR2 LQKENI. The V gene end was trimmed by 5 bases and the J gene end by 6 bases; junction bases not matched to a gene: 5. The CDR3 loop spans 13 amino acids. Written as DNA, the CDR3 is TGTGCCAGCTCAGCAGGACTAGCTCAGACCCAGTACTTC. Its protein is CASSAGLAQTQYF.

The chain is built from TRBV9 and TRBJ2-5, with 7 nucleotides matching TRBD1. The CDR3 totals 15 residues. V was clipped by 4 bases and J by 1 base; unmatched bases: 7. Germline loops: CDR1 SGDLS, CDR2 YYNGEE. Written as DNA, the CDR3 is TGTGCCAGCAGCCTAGGGGGACAGACCCAAGAGACCCAGTACTTC. Residues: CASSLGGQTQETQYF.

In DNA, the CDR3 is TGTGCCAGCAGCCCTACCCAGGGTAAAAGGCAGTACTTC. The encoded protein is CASSPTQGKRQYF. The chain carries TRBV7-8 and TRBJ2-7, with D possibly being TRBD1 (5 bases). This CDR3 comprises 13 residues. V gave up 5 bases and J gave up 9 bases, with 17 bases separating them. Germline loops: CDR1 SGHVS, CDR2 FQNEAQ.

The chain has TRBV29-1 and TRBJ2-7; D is unclear. V was shortened by 4 bases and J by 2 bases, with 9 bases between the two germline ends. The germline gives CDR1 SQVTM, CDR2 ANQGSEA. The CDR3 is made up of 12 amino acids. The CDR3 reads CSVGDIAYEQYF. The CDR3 DNA follows: TGCAGCGTTGGCGATATTGCCTACGAGCAGTACTTC.

As for this clone: Compared with germline, one end of the junction differs, possibly owing to a read error. V gene TRBV25-1 combines with J gene TRBJ1-1; D gene uncertain. This CDR3 has 13 amino acids. Per germline, CDR1 MGHDK and CDR2 SYGVNS. CDR3 DNA: TGTGCCAGCAGTGGCGACCGGATCACTAAAGCTTTCTTT. Encoded protein: CASSGDRITKAFF.

The V gene is TRBV6-5, the J gene TRBJ2-5; D may be TRBD1 (6 bases). The germline V gene encodes CDR1 MNHEY and CDR2 SVGAGI. The V and J ends lost 3 bases and 0 bases respectively, with 8 bases between them. The CDR3 is 14 residues long. The CDR3 protein is CASSYGGNQETQYF. The DNA for the CDR3 is TGTGCCAGCAGTTATGGGGGCAACCAAGAGACCCAGTACTTC.

The V gene is TRBV5-8, the J gene TRBJ1-1, with D tentatively TRBD1 (6 bases). This CDR3 is built from 16 residues. CDR1 and CDR2 from the germline V gene are SGHTS and YDEGEE. V was clipped by 4 bases and J by 3 bases, with 19 bases between them. The CDR3 nucleotides read TGTGCCAGCAGCCCCCGTCAGGGCAGGGGCCACACTGAAGCTTTCTTT. This gives the protein CASSPRQGRGHTEAFF.

The DNA of the CDR3 is TGCGCCAGCAGCCGAACAGGGAACTATGGCTACACCTTC. Translating gives CASSRTGNYGYTF. J is TRBJ1-2 and V is TRBV5-1; tentative D call: TRBD1 (6 bases). The CDR3 extends over 13 amino acids. V lost 4 bases and J lost 2, with 9 bases in between. Per germline, CDR1 SGHRS and CDR2 YFSETQ.

J is TRBJ2-7 and V is TRBV9; 9 nucleotides line up with TRBD1. Germline lookup yields CDR1 SGDLS and CDR2 YYNGEE. The CDR3 contains 15 residues. Unmatched junction bases numbered 3, after V lost 0 bases and J lost 2 bases. For the CDR3, the DNA is TGTGCCAGCAGCGTAGGGGGACAGGGTACCTACGAGCAGTACTTC. This codes for CASSVGGQGTYEQYF.

The chain employs TRBV2 and TRBJ2-3, with TRBD2 identical over 13 bases. The CDR3 contains 17 residues. V lost 6 bases, J lost 1 base, and 7 bases stayed unmatched. From germline, CDR1 is SNHLY and CDR2 FYNNEI. Here the CDR3 reads CASRVRLAGGGTDTQYF. The CDR3 DNA is TGTGCCAGCAGAGTGAGACTAGCGGGGGGTGGCACAGATACGCAGTATTTT.

The chain links TRBV19 to TRBJ1-5; 7 bases match TRBD1. The germline gives CDR1 LNHDA, CDR2 SQIVND (reference sequence). The CDR3 covers 14 residues. Germline trimming cut 11 bases from V and 0 bases from J; bases unmatched to any gene: 7. CDR3 coding DNA: TGTGCCTGCTCCACAGGGGATAGCAATCAGCCCCAGCATTTT. Amino acids: CACSTGDSNQPQHF.

The chain employs TRBV30 and TRBJ2-3; TRBD2 agrees at 10 bases. V shed 8 bases and J 0 bases; nucleotides not matched to a gene: 5. This CDR3 is built from 14 residues. From germline, CDR1 is GTSNPN and CDR2 SVGIG (reference sequence). The CDR3 loop is CAGQTSGSTDTQYF. DNA of the CDR3: TGTGCCGGACAGACTAGCGGGAGCACAGATACGCAGTATTTT.